These 8 T cell receptor beta chains were sequenced from one sample in a study of cytomegalovirus exposure and HLA in healthy donors (dated 2017 in TCRdb). Library creation used the immunoSEQ multiplex PCR assay. The clones in this table, taken by TCRdb from immuneACCESS, are in-frame only. Not every clone is retained; where verified, under half of the shortfall comes from an unresolved V gene, and the cause of the rest is unknown. The sample records about 200,000 clones, 84% of which are singletons. Around an eighth of the sample comes from the top ten. What was sequenced was PBMCs. The receptors come from a woman younger than 45 in good health and CMV-seropositive.

The chain couples TRBV28 to TRBJ2-5; D perhaps matches TRBD1 (6 bases). The CDR3 is 15 amino acids. Trimming left V 4 bases short and J 4 bases short, with 16 bases between. In germline, CDR1 is MDHEN, CDR2 SYDVKM. CDR3 region: CASSSHSGALETQYF. CDR3 DNA sequence: TGTGCCAGCAGTTCCCACTCAGGGGCTTTAGAGACCCAGTACTTC. Combining the CDR3 with reference TRBV28 and TRBJ2-5 gives the whole variable domain DVKVTQSSRYLVKRTGEKVFLECVQDMDHENMFWYRQDPGLGLRLIYFSYDVKMKEKGDIPEGYSVSREKKERFSLILESASTNQTSMYLCASSSHSGALETQYFGPGTRLLVL.

The genes are TRBV28 and TRBJ1-2; 7 positions agree with TRBD1. The length of the CDR3 is 15 residues. Trimming took 5 bases from V and 0 from J; bases not matched to a gene: 6. Germline V CDR1 and CDR2: MDHEN, SYDVKM. The CDR3 reads CASSPIDRANYGYTF. The CDR3 nucleotides are TGTGCCAGCAGTCCAATCGACAGGGCTAACTATGGCTACACCTTC.

The chain links TRBV6-5 to TRBJ2-1; 7 bases map to TRBD1. The CDR3 sequence is 15 residues long. V was clipped by 4 bases and J by 0 bases; unmatched bases: 3. Germline V gene sequence: CDR1 MNHEY, CDR2 SVGAGI. In DNA form, the CDR3 reads TGTGCCAGCAGTTCGGACAGGAGCTCCTACAATGAGCAGTTCTTC. Protein sequence: CASSSDRSSYNEQFF.

This clone is a singleton in its sample. This CDR3 reads CSVVASAGRAMREQFF. As DNA, the CDR3 is TGCAGCGTTGTAGCCTCAGCGGGCAGGGCCATGAGGGAGCAGTTCTTC. The chain has TRBV29-1 and TRBJ2-1; tentatively, D is TRBD2 (6 bases). V lost 4 bases, J lost 10 bases, and 26 bases lay in between. Germline lookup yields CDR1 SQVTM and CDR2 ANQGSEA. This CDR3 has 16 amino acids.

The genes are TRBV5-1 and TRBJ2-7; D may be TRBD2 (5 bases). V shed 0 bases and J shed 3 bases, with 13 bases lying between them. The CDR3 covers 15 residues. Germline CDR1 SGHRS, CDR2 YFSETQ. CDR3 protein: CASSLAPRESYEQYF. The CDR3 coding sequence is TGCGCCAGCAGCTTGGCCCCACGGGAAAGCTACGAGCAGTACTTC. Looking up the rest from reference TRBV5-1 and TRBJ2-7 gives the full variable domain: KAGVTQTPRYLIKTRGQQVTLSCSPISGHRSVSWYQQTPGQGLQFLFEYFSETQRNKGNFPGRFSGRQFSNSRSEMNVSTLELGDSALYLCASSLAPRESYEQYFGPGTRLTVT.

J is TRBJ2-1 and V is TRBV20-1; no clear D gene. The CDR3 is made up of 11 amino acids. The germline CDR1 and CDR2 sequences are DFQATT and SNEGSKA (reference sequence). Trimming stripped 2 bases from V and 12 bases from J, with 11 bases between. For the CDR3, the DNA is TGCAGTGCTAGATCCAAGCTTGGGCAGTTCTTC. This translates into CSARSKLGQFF.

V and J are TRBV7-9 and TRBJ2-1; D call uncertain. The V gene lost 5 bases and the J gene lost 6 bases, with 8 bases spanning the gap. The V gene's germline CDR1 is SEHNR and CDR2 FQNEAQ (reference sequence). The CDR3 consists of 12 residues. In DNA, the CDR3 is TGTGCCAGCAGCCCCCAGGCCAATGAGCAGTTCTTC. This codes for CASSPQANEQFF.

This clone appeared once. CDR3 region: CSVAGQGVKVGETQYF. The CDR3 DNA reads TGCAGCGTTGCGGGACAGGGCGTTAAGGTTGGAGAGACCCAGTACTTC. The gene calls are TRBV29-1 and TRBJ2-5; 9 bases match TRBD1. V lost 4 bases to trimming and J lost 4 bases; unmatched junction nucleotides: 13. This CDR3 is 16 amino acids long. Germline loops: CDR1 SQVTM, CDR2 ANQGSEA.